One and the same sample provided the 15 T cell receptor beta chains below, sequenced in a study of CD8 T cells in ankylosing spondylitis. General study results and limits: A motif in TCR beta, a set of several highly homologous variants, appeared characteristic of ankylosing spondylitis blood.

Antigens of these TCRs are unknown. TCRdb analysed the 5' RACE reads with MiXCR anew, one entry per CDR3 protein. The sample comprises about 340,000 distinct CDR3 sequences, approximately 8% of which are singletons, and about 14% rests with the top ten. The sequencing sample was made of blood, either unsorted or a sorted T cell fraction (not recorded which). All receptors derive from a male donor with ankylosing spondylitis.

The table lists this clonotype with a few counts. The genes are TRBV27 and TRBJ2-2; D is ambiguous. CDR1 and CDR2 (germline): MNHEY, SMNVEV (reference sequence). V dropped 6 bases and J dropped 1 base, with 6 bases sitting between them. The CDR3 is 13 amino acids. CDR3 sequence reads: CASSHRNTGELFF. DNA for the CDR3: TGTGCCAGCAGCCACAGGAACACCGGGGAGCTGTTTTTT.

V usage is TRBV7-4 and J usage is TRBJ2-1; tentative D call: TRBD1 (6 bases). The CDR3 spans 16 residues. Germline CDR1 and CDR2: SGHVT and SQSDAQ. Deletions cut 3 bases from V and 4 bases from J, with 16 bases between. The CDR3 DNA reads TGTGCCAGCAGCTTTCCCCGACAGGCGAATTACAATGAGCAGTTCTTC. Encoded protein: CASSFPRQANYNEQFF.

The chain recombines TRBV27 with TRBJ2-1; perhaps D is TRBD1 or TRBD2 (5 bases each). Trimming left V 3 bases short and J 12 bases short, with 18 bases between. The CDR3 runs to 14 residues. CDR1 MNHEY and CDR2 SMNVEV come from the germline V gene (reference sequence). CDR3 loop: CASSFGDGAMGQFF. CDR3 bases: TGTGCCAGCAGTTTCGGGGACGGAGCTATGGGGCAGTTCTTC.

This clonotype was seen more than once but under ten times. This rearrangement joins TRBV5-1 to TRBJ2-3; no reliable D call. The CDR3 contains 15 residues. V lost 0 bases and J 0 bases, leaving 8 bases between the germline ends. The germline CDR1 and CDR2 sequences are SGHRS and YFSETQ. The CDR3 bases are TGCGCCAGCAGCTTGGAACAGACTAGCACAGATACGCAGTATTTT. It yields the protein CASSLEQTSTDTQYF.

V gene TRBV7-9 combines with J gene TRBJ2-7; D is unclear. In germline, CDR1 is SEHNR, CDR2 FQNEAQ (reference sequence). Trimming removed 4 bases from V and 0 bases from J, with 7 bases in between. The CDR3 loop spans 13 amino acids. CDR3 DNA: TGTGCCAGCAGCTCCATAGACTCCTACGAGCAGTACTTC. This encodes CASSSIDSYEQYF.

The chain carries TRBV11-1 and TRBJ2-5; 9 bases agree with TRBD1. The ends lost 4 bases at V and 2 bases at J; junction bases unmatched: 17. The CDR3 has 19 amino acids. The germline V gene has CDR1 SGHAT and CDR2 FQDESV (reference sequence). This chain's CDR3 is CASSSPLGDRERVQETQYF. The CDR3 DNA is TGTGCCAGCAGCTCCCCGTTAGGGGACAGGGAGCGGGTACAAGAGACCCAGTACTTC. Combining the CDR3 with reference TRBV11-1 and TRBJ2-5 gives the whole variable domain EAEVAQSPRYKITEKSQAVAFWCDPISGHATLYWYRQILGQGPELLVQFQDESVVDDSQLPKDRFSAERLKGVDSTLKIQPAELGDSAMYLCASSSPLGDRERVQETQYFGPGTRLLVL.

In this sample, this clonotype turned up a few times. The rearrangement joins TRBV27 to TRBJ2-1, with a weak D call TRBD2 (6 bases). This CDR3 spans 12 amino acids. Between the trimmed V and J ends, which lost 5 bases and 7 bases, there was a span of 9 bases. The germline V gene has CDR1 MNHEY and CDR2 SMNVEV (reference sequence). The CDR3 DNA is TGTGCCAGCAGTCGTCGGGAGAATGAGCAGTTCTTC. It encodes CASSRRENEQFF.

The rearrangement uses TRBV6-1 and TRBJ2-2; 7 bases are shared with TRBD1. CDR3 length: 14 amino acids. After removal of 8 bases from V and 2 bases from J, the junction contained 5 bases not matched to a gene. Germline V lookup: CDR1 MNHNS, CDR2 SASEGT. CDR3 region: CASGDSRNTGELFF. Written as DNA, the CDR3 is TGTGCCAGCGGGGACAGCCGAAACACCGGGGAGCTGTTTTTT.

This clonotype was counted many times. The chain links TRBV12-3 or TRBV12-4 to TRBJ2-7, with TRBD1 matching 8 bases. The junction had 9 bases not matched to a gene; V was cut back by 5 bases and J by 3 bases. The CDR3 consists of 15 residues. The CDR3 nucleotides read TGTGCCAGCAGTCCCGCCGGACAGGGTATCTACGAGCAGTACTTC. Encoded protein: CASSPAGQGIYEQYF.

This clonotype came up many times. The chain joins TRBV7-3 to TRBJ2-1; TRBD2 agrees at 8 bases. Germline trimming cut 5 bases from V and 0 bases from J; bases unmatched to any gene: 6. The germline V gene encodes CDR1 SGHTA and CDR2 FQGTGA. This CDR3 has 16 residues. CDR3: CASSPLGTSSYNEQFF. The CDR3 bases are TGTGCCAGCAGCCCATTGGGGACTAGCTCCTACAATGAGCAGTTCTTC.

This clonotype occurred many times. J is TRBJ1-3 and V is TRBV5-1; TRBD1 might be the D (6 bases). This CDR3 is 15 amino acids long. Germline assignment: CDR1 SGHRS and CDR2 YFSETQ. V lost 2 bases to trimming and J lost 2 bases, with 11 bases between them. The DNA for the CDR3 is TGCGCCAGCAGCTTTGAACAGGGAGCTGGAAACACCATATATTTT. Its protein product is CASSFEQGAGNTIYF.

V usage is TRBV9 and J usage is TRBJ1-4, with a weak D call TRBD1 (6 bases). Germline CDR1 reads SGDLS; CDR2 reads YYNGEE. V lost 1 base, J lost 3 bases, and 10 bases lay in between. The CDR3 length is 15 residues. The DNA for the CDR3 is TGTGCCAGCAGCGTACAGGGGAACCCTAATGAAAAACTGTTTTTT. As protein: CASSVQGNPNEKLFF.

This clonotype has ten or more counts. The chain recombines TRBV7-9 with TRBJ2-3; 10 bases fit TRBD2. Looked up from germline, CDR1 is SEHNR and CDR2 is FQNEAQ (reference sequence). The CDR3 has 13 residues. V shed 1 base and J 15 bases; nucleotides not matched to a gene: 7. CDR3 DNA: TGTGCCAGCAGCTTAGATCTAGCGGGAGACCATTATTTT. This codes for CASSLDLAGDHYF.

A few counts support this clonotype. CDR3 in amino acids: CASTDRDNEQFF. CDR3 bases: TGTGCCAGCACGGACAGGGACAATGAGCAGTTCTTC. The gene calls are TRBV6-2 or TRBV6-3 and TRBJ2-1; TRBD1 aligns across 8 bases. This CDR3 comprises 12 residues. V lost 7 bases and J lost 5; bases outside the gene matches: 1. Germline CDR1 and CDR2: MNHEY and SVGEGT.

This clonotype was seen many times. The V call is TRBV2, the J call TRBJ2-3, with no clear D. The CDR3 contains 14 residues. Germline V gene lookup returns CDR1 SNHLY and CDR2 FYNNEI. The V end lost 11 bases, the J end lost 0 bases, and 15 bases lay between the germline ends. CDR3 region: CASTPLASTDTQYF. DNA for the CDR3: TGTGCCTCCACCCCTTTGGCTAGCACAGATACGCAGTATTTT.